This TCR beta chain comes out of a study of OX40 agonist ivuxolimab in advanced cancers. Across the study: Each patient was given ivuxolimab into a vein every 2 weeks, at 0.01 to 10 mg/kg.

Here immunoSEQ multiplex PCR was the method, and the copy in TCRdb shows in-frame clones only, minus some. This sample has 50,000 to 65,000 clones, with about 90% found just once. Germline V gene data show CDR1 as SGHRS and CDR2 as YFSETQ. The CDR3 spans 14 residues. Trimming shortened V by 0 bases and J by 7 bases, and 10 bases separated the two germline ends. Findings and limits, study-wide: At 0.1 to 3.0 mg/kg and by week 6, CD4+ and CD8+ T cells in the blood had expanded clonally.

On this clone: Its antigen is currently unknown.

This receptor was obtained from an adult with an advanced solid tumor such as melanoma, head and neck, liver or kidney cancer. The specimen was CD4+ or CD8+ T cells sorted from blood, collected in a trial of the OX40 agonist ivuxolimab. The chain links TRBV5-1 to TRBJ2-2; TRBD2 is a possible D gene (5 bases). The CDR3 spells CASSLVTRGGELFF. The CDR3 bases are TGCGCCAGCAGCTTGGTCACCCGGGGCGGGGAGCTGTTTTTT. Filled out from reference TRBV5-1 and TRBJ2-2, the complete variable domain reads KAGVTQTPRYLIKTRGQQVTLSCSPISGHRSVSWYQQTPGQGLQFLFEYFSETQRNKGNFPGRFSGRQFSNSRSEMNVSTLELGDSALYLCASSLVTRGGELFFGEGSRLTVL.